These 14 T cell receptor beta chains were sequenced from one sample in a study of cytomegalovirus exposure and HLA in healthy donors. The primer mix had 60 Vbeta and 13 Jbeta primers. Some clones are missing from TCRdb's copy, which holds only in-frame ones; the method was immunoSEQ multiplex PCR. The table includes under 250,000 clones, 85% detected once. The specimen sequenced was PBMCs. The receptors derive from a human donor in good health.

This chain uses TRBV7-8 with TRBJ2-1; 13 bases align to TRBD2. This CDR3 is built from 16 residues. Germline-derived CDR1 and CDR2 are SGHVS and FQNEAQ. The V and J ends lost 2 bases and 7 bases, in that order; junction bases with no gene match: 5. This CDR3 is CASSLNPGLAGNEQFF. The CDR3 DNA reads as TGTGCCAGCAGCTTAAACCCGGGACTAGCGGGAAATGAGCAGTTCTTC.

This clone was counted between two and nine times. The chain employs TRBV19 and TRBJ2-1; perhaps TRBD1 as D (6 bases). Germline V gene data show CDR1 as LNHDA and CDR2 as SQIVND (reference sequence). The germline V and J ends were trimmed by 5 bases and 0 bases, with 17 bases remaining between them. The CDR3 contains 17 residues. The CDR3 here is CASSLGQFYSSYNEQFF. In DNA, the CDR3 is TGTGCCAGTAGTTTAGGACAGTTCTACAGCTCCTACAATGAGCAGTTCTTC.

V and J are TRBV7-2 and TRBJ2-1; 10 nucleotides agree with TRBD2. Germline V gene sequence: CDR1 SGHTA, CDR2 FQGNSA. The CDR3 consists of 18 residues. V shed 5 bases, J shed 2 bases, and the junction held 12 bases outside the gene matches. The CDR3 reads CASSSRGLAGGAYNEQFF. The CDR3 DNA reads as TGTGCCAGCAGCAGCCGGGGCTTAGCGGGAGGTGCCTACAATGAGCAGTTCTTC.

Turning to this clone: The junction differs from germline at one of its ends, possibly a read error. V usage is TRBV7-9 and J usage is TRBJ2-7; 10 bases fit TRBD2. The germline V gene has CDR1 SEHNR and CDR2 FQNEAQ (reference sequence). This CDR3 is 14 amino acids long. The CDR3 spells CSSSHRTSGYEQYF. CDR3 bases: TGTTCCAGCAGCCATCGGACTAGCGGATACGAGCAGTACTTC.

The chain employs TRBV9 and TRBJ2-1; TRBD2 matches 13 bases. V shed 4 bases, J shed 14 bases, and the junction held 9 bases outside the gene matches. The germline V gene encodes CDR1 SGDLS and CDR2 YYNGEE. This CDR3 is 14 amino acids long. The CDR3 protein is CASSSGLAGVTKFF. CDR3 sequence (DNA): TGTGCCAGCAGCTCCGGACTAGCGGGAGTCACTAAGTTCTTC.

The rearrangement uses TRBV7-2 and TRBJ1-5; weak D call: TRBD1 (5 bases). The V gene lost 3 bases and the J gene lost 6 bases, with 12 bases spanning the gap. Germline CDR1 reads SGHTA; CDR2 reads FQGNSA. The CDR3 is 14 residues long. This CDR3 reads CASSLRQSRQPQHF. CDR3 nucleotide sequence: TGTGCCAGCAGCTTGAGACAGTCTCGTCAGCCCCAGCATTTT.

The chain uses TRBV21-1 and TRBJ2-7; the D segment call TRBD1 is taken from the table without a DNA check. TRBV21-1 is listed as a pseudogene. The CDR3 covers 15 residues. In nucleotides, the CDR3 is TGTGCCAGCAGCCCCCGGGACAGAACCTCCTACGAGCAGTACTTC. It yields the protein CASSPRDRTSYEQYF.

This chain connects TRBV30 to TRBJ2-2; 7 nucleotides agree with TRBD2. J was trimmed by 5 bases and V by 1 base; bases with no gene match: 16. This CDR3 spans 18 amino acids. Per germline, CDR1 GTSNPN and CDR2 SVGIG (reference sequence). CDR3 nucleotide sequence: TGTGCCTGGAGTGGGATCTCACATCGACTAGCCCCAACCGGGGAGCTGTTTTTT. Encoded protein: CAWSGISHRLAPTGELFF.

V and J are TRBV6-5 and TRBJ1-1; 8 nucleotides align to TRBD1. Looked up from germline, CDR1 is MNHEY and CDR2 is SVGAGI. V was clipped by 2 bases and J by 8 bases; unmatched bases: 7. This CDR3 is built from 14 residues. DNA for the CDR3: TGTGCCAGCAGTTACGACAGGGGTGCCACCGAAGCTTTCTTT. It translates to CASSYDRGATEAFF.

This clone was seen a single time. This rearrangement joins TRBV29-1 to TRBJ2-7; 11 nucleotides match TRBD2. The CDR3 is 15 residues long. V gave up 5 bases and J gave up 3 bases; unmatched junction bases: 9. Germline V gives CDR1 SQVTM, CDR2 ANQGSEA. In nucleotides, the CDR3 is TGCAGCGTTCAAGGGACTAGCGGAATGAGCTACGAGCAGTACTTC. Protein product: CSVQGTSGMSYEQYF.

The V gene is TRBV5-4, the J gene TRBJ2-5, with TRBD2 identical over 7 bases. V was clipped by 6 bases and J by 4 bases; unmatched bases: 6. Germline-derived CDR1 and CDR2 are SGHNT and YYREEE (reference sequence). This CDR3 is built from 13 residues. The CDR3 sequence: CASTPWGGETQYF. DNA of the CDR3: TGTGCCAGCACCCCGTGGGGGGGAGAGACCCAGTACTTC.

The V and J genes are TRBV6-5 and TRBJ1-1; 7 nucleotides line up with TRBD1. After removal of 5 bases from V and 0 bases from J, the junction contained 3 bases not matched to a gene. This CDR3 spans 14 amino acids. Germline V gene sequence: CDR1 MNHEY, CDR2 SVGAGI. The CDR3 nucleotides are TGTGCCAGCAGTCCCGGGACAGTGAACACTGAAGCTTTCTTT. This codes for CASSPGTVNTEAFF.

V usage is TRBV18 and J usage is TRBJ1-4; D not certain. The V and J ends lost 0 bases and 8 bases respectively, with 10 bases between them. Germline V gene lookup returns CDR1 KGHSH and CDR2 LQKENI. The CDR3 has 14 amino acids. The CDR3 region is CASSPPVGVEKLFF. CDR3 nucleotide sequence: TGTGCCAGCTCACCACCGGTGGGCGTCGAAAAACTGTTTTTT.

The chain couples TRBV28 to TRBJ1-5; no clear D. This CDR3 has 15 amino acids. The germline CDR1 and CDR2 sequences are MDHEN and SYDVKM. V shed 6 bases and J shed 5 bases, with 17 bases lying between them. CDR3 region: CASRLTYVTHQPQHF. CDR3 in DNA: TGTGCCAGCAGACTGACATACGTTACCCATCAGCCCCAGCATTTT.